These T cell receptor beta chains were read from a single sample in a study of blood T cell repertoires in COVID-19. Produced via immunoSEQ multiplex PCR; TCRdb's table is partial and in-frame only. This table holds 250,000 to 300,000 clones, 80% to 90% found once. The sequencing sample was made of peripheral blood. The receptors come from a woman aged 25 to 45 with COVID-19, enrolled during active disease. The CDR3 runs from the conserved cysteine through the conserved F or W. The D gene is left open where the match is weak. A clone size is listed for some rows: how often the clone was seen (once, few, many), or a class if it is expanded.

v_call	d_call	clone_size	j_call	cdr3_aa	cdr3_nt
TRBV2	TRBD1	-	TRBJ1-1	CARTQGEGGAEAFF	TGTGCCAGGACACAGGGGGAAGGGGGGGCTGAAGCTTTCTTT
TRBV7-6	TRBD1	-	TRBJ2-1	CASSPTWTGRNEQFF	TGTGCCAGCAGCCCTACCTGGACAGGGCGAAATGAGCAGTTCTTC
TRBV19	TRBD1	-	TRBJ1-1	CASSTGGIMNTEAFF	TGTGCCAGTAGTACAGGGGGGATCATGAACACTGAAGCTTTCTTT
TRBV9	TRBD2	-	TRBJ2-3	CASSVEGAGGPFTDTQYF	TGTGCCAGCAGCGTAGAGGGAGCGGGGGGGCCGTTCACAGATACGCAGTATTTT
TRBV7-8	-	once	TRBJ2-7	CASRAGAYEQYF	TGTGCCAGCAGAGCAGGGGCCTACGAGCAGTACTTC
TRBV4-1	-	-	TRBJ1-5	CASSQGIQYLGNQPQHF	TGCGCCAGCAGCCAAGGGATACAGTACCTTGGCAATCAGCCCCAGCATTTT
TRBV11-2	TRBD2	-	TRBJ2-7	CASSFLAGGEEQYF	TGTGCCAGCAGCTTTCTAGCGGGTGGAGAGGAGCAGTACTTC
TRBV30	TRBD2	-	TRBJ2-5	CAWSVWRLAGGEGETQYF	TGTGCCTGGAGTGTATGGAGACTAGCGGGGGGAGAGGGAGAGACCCAGTACTTC
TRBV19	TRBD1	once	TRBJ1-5	CAGSQGAGGDQPQHF	TGTGCCGGTTCACAGGGGGCAGGGGGAGATCAGCCCCAGCATTTT
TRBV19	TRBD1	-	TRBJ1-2	CASSPGFRQGSYGYTF	TGTGCCAGTAGCCCTGGCTTTCGACAGGGAAGCTATGGCTACACCTTC
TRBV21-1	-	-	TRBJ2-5	CASSKSPCEIQETQYF	TGTGCCAGCAGCAAGAGTCCCTGTGAGATCCAAGAGACCCAGTACTTC
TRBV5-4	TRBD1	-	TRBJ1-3	CASMDRNGNTIYF	TGTGCCAGCATGGACAGGAATGGAAACACCATATATTTT
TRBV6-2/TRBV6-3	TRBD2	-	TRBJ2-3	CASSYSTSGGPGGTDTQYF	TGTGCCAGCAGTTACTCGACTAGCGGGGGTCCCGGTGGCACAGATACGCAGTATTTT
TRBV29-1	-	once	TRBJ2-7	CSVEYGRAYEQYF	TGCAGCGTTGAATATGGTCGGGCCTACGAGCAGTACTTC
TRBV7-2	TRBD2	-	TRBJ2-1	CASSRPGLAGGTNEQFF	TGTGCCAGCAGCCGGCCGGGACTAGCGGGGGGAACCAATGAGCAGTTCTTC
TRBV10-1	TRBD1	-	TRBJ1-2	CASSSGTGDGYTF	TGCGCCAGCAGCTCCGGGACAGGGGACGGCTACACCTTC